This TCR beta chain was documented in a study of shared clonotypes between healthy human individuals (TCRdb year 2020). At the level of the whole study: Three men and a couple of women, aged 18 to 49 years, made up the cohort. For each donor, CD4 naive and CD4 memory were each given three plates, CD8 naive was given two plates, and CD8 memory was given one plate. To estimate repertoire size and how much clonotype sharing occurs between individuals, the study deeply sequenced the blood TCR repertoires of several healthy adults. Different laboratories and diverse techniques were used to prepare libraries and sequence TCR repertoires, to increase sequencing depth and limit assay-specific biases. Each donor's leukapheresis produced roughly between about 0.9 and 9.5 billion PBMCs.

In regard to this clone: Its target antigen remains unknown. The sample holds no much larger clone one base away, and base qualities are not on file.

Points the paper makes about the study in general: Larger estimated clonotype richness was generally found for naive subsets than for memory subsets. Sharing across several donors was observed for about 4.8% of naive CD4, less than 4% of naive CD8, 2.3% of memory CD4, and roughly 0.4% of memory CD8 clonotypes. Because the study included a small number of donors, the genetic and exposure-history diversity represented was limited. Pairwise subsampling led to the expectation that sequencing depth would affect the degree of clonotype sharing among donors. Sampling was limited to blood, and TCR repertoires in tissue likely differ from TCR repertoires in blood. Compared with non-shared clonotypes, clonotypes shared by all four sorted-subset donors had higher generation probabilities. Incomplete sequencing was indicated by rarefaction of sorted-subset datasets, despite the large sequencing depth.

Donors were healthy HIV-negative adults with no recently reported acute infections or vaccinations. Every donor was a Caucasian adult residing in Nashville, Tennessee, USA. CD4+ T cells were enriched by magnetic negative selection; naive cells were then positively selected on CD45RA, and the negative fraction formed the memory subset. After blood collection by leukapheresis, PBMCs were isolated using Ficoll-Histopaque density gradient centrifugation and then cryopreserved in the vapor phase of liquid nitrogen. Purity and quantity of every magnetically sorted T cell population were checked by analytical flow cytometry. Each sorted fraction had its genomic DNA isolated and then quantified by UV absorbance on a Nanodrop 2000c. Using the deep immunoSEQ assay, TCR CDR3 regions were amplified from genomic DNA by multiplex PCR. Extracted genomic DNA from each cell subset was distributed evenly across all wells of several immunoSEQ 96-well plates, and each plate was treated as a replicate. Each replicate PCR for sorted subsets received roughly 0.2 ug genomic DNA, equal to 30,000 or so T cell genomes. Purified libraries were measured with a Qubit 3.0 fluorometer, size-checked on a Bioanalyzer 2100, and measured again with the KAPA Library Quantification kit. Every immunoSEQ 96-well plate was sequenced on a separate single-read 150-cycle Illumina NextSeq 550 flow cell. The study's own analysis went as follows. Because the immunoSEQ output held only junctional sequences and lacked quality scores, the filtering could not match the filtering applied to full-length reads. To assign V/J genes and CDR3, sequences were annotated against IMGT germline references using PyIR, a Python wrapper for IgBLAST v1.9. Reads with weak V/J assignments (E-value above 1e-6), missing CDR3, stop codons, out-of-frame junctions, or ambiguous translated residues were removed. V3J clonotypes were defined as sequences sharing an identical inferred V gene, J gene, and CDR3 amino acid sequence. Percentage overlap between repertoires was computed as shared unique clonotypes divided by the size of the smaller repertoire. RTK rarefaction, the Chao1 estimator, and Recon v2.1 estimates of unobserved clonotypes were used to assess repertoire richness. OLGA was used to compute generation probabilities for all TCRbeta clonotypes that the gDNA method yielded from a handful of donors. TCRdb re-hosts the immuneACCESS table, in-frame sequences only. Its copies lack some clones; in the studies checked, an unresolved V gene accounts for under half of them, and the cause for the rest is not known. The V and J calls and clone size were taken over from that table, and D and trimming were inferred from the DNA. This sample has approximately 1,000,000 clones in its table, and approximately 80% of those were observed once. The top ten clonotypes cover around 0.47% of the sample.

The CDR3 runs 16 residues from the cysteine to the phenylalanine. The sequence is cut down to CDR3 DNA, 48 bases in frame from base 1. Reading the germline V gene gives CDR1 MGHRA and CDR2 YSYEKL. The junction shows trimming of 4 bases on V and 4 bases on J, plus 17 bases between the germline ends. The chain is encoded by TRBV4-1 joined to TRBJ2-1; the D gene could be either TRBD1 or TRBD2, each agreeing at 6 bases. Source material: memory CD4+ T cells from PBMCs. The intended sense of this specimen's cell subset or site label: CD45RA-negative fraction. The clonotype originates from a man between 18 and 29 years old in good health. Some clones in this sample may be carry-over from other donors' samples. The DNA is as follows: TGCGCCAGCAGCCCGACTAGGGGGACTGATTACAATGAGCAGTTCTTC. It specifies CASSPTRGTDYNEQFF.